A single sample gave rise to the 14 T cell receptor beta chains below, sequenced in a study of cytomegalovirus exposure and HLA in healthy donors. PCR employed 60 Vbeta and 13 Jbeta primers. Generated by immunoSEQ multiplex PCR, the TCRdb table keeps only in-frame clones and is missing some. Of 95,000 to 150,000 clones listed, over 60% were seen once; the top ten hold around 5.8%. Material for sequencing was PBMCs. Receptors originate from a woman aged 40 to 50 in good health and CMV-seronegative.

The chain carries TRBV9 and TRBJ2-5; 10 positions agree with TRBD2. The germline V gene has CDR1 SGDLS and CDR2 YYNGEE. CDR3 size: 16 residues. J lost 2 bases, V lost 4 bases, and 8 bases had no gene match. CDR3 sequence: CASSRGLAEFQETQYF. The CDR3, as DNA: TGTGCCAGCAGCCGCGGACTAGCGGAGTTTCAAGAGACCCAGTACTTC.

The CDR3 DNA reads TGTGCCAGCTCACCTACTAATAGGGACGGGAGTTGTGCTTTCTTT. Its protein product is CASSPTNRDGSCAFF. The chain combines TRBV18 with TRBJ1-1; D may be TRBD1 (5 bases). The germline V gene has CDR1 KGHSH and CDR2 LQKENI. The CDR3 sequence is 15 residues long. V lost 3 bases, J lost 11 bases, and 22 bases lay in between.

The chain's CDR3 is CASSQVHRLNEKLFF. CDR3 sequence (DNA): TGCGCCAGCAGCCAAGTGCACAGGCTTAATGAAAAACTGTTTTTT. The chain combines TRBV4-1 with TRBJ1-4, with D perhaps matching TRBD1 (5 bases). This CDR3 contains 15 residues. Trimming shortened V by 1 base and J by 4 bases, and 10 bases separated the two germline ends. Germline CDR1 and CDR2: MGHRA and YSYEKL.

V is TRBV18 and J is TRBJ2-7; 8 bases align to TRBD2. The V gene's germline CDR1 is KGHSH and CDR2 LQKENI. Unmatched junction bases numbered 6, after V lost 5 bases and J lost 3 bases. The CDR3 is 14 amino acids. CDR3 amino acids: CASSEGSGIYEQYF. The CDR3 DNA reads as TGTGCCAGCTCAGAGGGTAGCGGGATCTACGAGCAGTACTTC. The entire variable domain, with the rest obtained from reference TRBV18 and TRBJ2-7, is as follows: NAGVMQNPRHLVRRRGQEARLRCSPMKGHSHVYWYRQLPEEGLKFMVYLQKENIIDESGMPKERFSAEFPKEGPSILRIQQVVRGDSAAYFCASSEGSGIYEQYFGPGTRLTVT.

The V gene is TRBV6-6, the J gene TRBJ1-5; 10 bases are a match to TRBD1. Germline trimming cut 2 bases from V and 9 bases from J; bases unmatched to any gene: 10. Germline lookup yields CDR1 MNHNY and CDR2 SVGAGI (reference sequence). CDR3 size: 16 residues. In DNA form, the CDR3 reads TGTGCCAGCAGTTACGGCGGACAGGGGGGATCAGGGCCCCAGCATTTT. This gives the protein CASSYGGQGGSGPQHF.

V usage is TRBV5-1 and J usage is TRBJ1-4; 7 bases align to TRBD1. The germline gives CDR1 SGHRS, CDR2 YFSETQ. V shed 0 bases and J 6 bases; nucleotides not matched to a gene: 5. This CDR3 contains 15 residues. CDR3 nucleotide sequence: TGCGCCAGCAGCTTGGCCGGGACAGCTTATGAAAAACTGTTTTTT. Amino acids: CASSLAGTAYEKLFF.

This chain uses TRBV5-1 with TRBJ2-1; 8 bases agree with TRBD2. The CDR3 sequence is 16 residues long. Trimming took 4 bases from V and 2 from J; bases not matched to a gene: 8. Per the germline V gene, CDR1 is SGHRS and CDR2 is YFSETQ. The DNA of the CDR3 is TGCGCCAGCAGCCCGGTTGGGACTAGGACCTACAATGAGCAGTTCTTC. This encodes CASSPVGTRTYNEQFF.

This clone was recorded only once. The chain has TRBV5-4 and TRBJ2-7; TRBD2 agrees at 8 bases. V shed 4 bases, J shed 3 bases, and the junction held 6 bases outside the gene matches. This CDR3 contains 14 residues. The germline V gene encodes CDR1 SGHNT and CDR2 YYREEE (reference sequence). Written as DNA, the CDR3 is TGTGCCAGCAGCATGACTAGCGAGGACTACGAGCAGTACTTC. Encoded protein: CASSMTSEDYEQYF.

The CDR3 region is CASSLPDRVYEQYF. CDR3 in DNA: TGTGCCAGCAGTCTCCCTGACAGGGTATACGAGCAGTACTTC. The rearrangement uses TRBV6-6 and TRBJ2-7; 7 bases agree with TRBD1. Germline lookup yields CDR1 MNHNY and CDR2 SVGAGI (reference sequence). J gave up 4 bases and V 5 bases, and 8 bases lay outside the gene matches. The CDR3 length is 14 residues.

This clone was seen once. This chain joins TRBV7-8 and TRBJ2-1, with D perhaps matching TRBD1 (6 bases). Germline V CDR1 and CDR2: SGHVS, FQNEAQ. The CDR3 runs 16 residues. Trimming shortened V by 5 bases and J by 0 bases, and 14 bases separated the two germline ends. The CDR3 reads CASSPRPDSSYNEQFF. CDR3 in DNA: TGTGCCAGCAGCCCCCGCCCGGACAGCTCCTACAATGAGCAGTTCTTC. Filled out from reference TRBV7-8 and TRBJ2-1, the complete variable domain reads GAGVSQSPRYKVAKRGQDVALRCDPISGHVSLFWYQQALGQGPEFLTYFQNEAQLDKSGLPSDRFFAERPEGSVSTLKIQRTQQEDSAVYLCASSPRPDSSYNEQFFGPGTRLTVL.

The rearrangement uses TRBV21-1 and TRBJ2-2; the table gives TRBD2 as D, unverified against the DNA. TRBV21-1 is a pseudogene. This CDR3 spans 14 amino acids. CDR3 protein: CASSKNPYTGELFF. CDR3 sequence (DNA): TGTGCCAGCAGCAAAAATCCGTACACCGGGGAGCTGTTTTTT.

This clone appeared a single time. V and J are TRBV28 and TRBJ2-6; 8 nucleotides align to TRBD1. With V trimmed by 7 bases and J by 0 bases, 2 bases remained unmatched. The V gene's germline CDR1 is MDHEN and CDR2 SYDVKM. This CDR3 is 15 amino acids long. CDR3: CASTDRGSGANVLTF. CDR3 coding DNA: TGTGCCAGCACCGACAGGGGCTCTGGGGCCAACGTCCTGACTTTC.

This clone came up a few times. J is TRBJ2-2 and V is TRBV5-4; possibly TRBD2 for D (5 bases). CDR3 length: 16 amino acids. The germline V gene encodes CDR1 SGHNT and CDR2 YYREEE (reference sequence). Trimming took 4 bases from V and 1 from J, leaving 14 bases between them. The CDR3 reads CASSRDGGLNTGELFF. In nucleotides, the CDR3 is TGTGCCAGCAGCCGCGATGGAGGATTGAACACCGGGGAGCTGTTTTTT. Complete variable domain (other parts from reference TRBV5-4 and TRBJ2-2): ETGVTQSPTHLIKTRGQQVTLRCSSQSGHNTVSWYQQALGQGPQFIFQYYREEENGRGNFPPRFSGLQFPNYSSELNVNALELDDSALYLCASSRDGGLNTGELFFGEGSRLTVL.

The chain is built from TRBV6-4 and TRBJ2-2; 8 bases match TRBD2. Germline assignment: CDR1 MRHNA and CDR2 SNTAGT. This CDR3 is 17 amino acids long. J gave up 9 bases and V 0 bases, and 12 bases lay outside the gene matches. CDR3 sequence: CASSDSSLAGTNWELFF. Written as DNA, the CDR3 is TGTGCCAGCAGTGACTCCAGTCTAGCGGGTACCAATTGGGAGCTGTTTTTT.